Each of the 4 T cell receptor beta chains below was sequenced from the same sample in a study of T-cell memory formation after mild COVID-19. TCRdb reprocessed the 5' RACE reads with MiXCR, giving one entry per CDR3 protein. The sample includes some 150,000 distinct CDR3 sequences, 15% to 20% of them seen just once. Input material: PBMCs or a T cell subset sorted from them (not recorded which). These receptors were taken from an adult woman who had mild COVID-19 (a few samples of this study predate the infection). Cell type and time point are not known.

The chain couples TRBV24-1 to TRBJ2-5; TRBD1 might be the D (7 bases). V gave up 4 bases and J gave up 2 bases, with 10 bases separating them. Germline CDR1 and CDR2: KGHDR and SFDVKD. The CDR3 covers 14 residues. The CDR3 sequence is CATSEAGQQETQYF. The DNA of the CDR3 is TGTGCCACCAGTGAGGCGGGACAGCAAGAGACCCAGTACTTC.

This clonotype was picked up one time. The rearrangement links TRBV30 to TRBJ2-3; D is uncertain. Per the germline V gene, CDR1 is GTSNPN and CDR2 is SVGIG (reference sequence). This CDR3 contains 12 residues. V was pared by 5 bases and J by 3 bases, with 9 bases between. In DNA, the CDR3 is TGTGCCTGGGCCGTGGGGACAGATACGCAGTATTTT. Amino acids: CAWAVGTDTQYF.

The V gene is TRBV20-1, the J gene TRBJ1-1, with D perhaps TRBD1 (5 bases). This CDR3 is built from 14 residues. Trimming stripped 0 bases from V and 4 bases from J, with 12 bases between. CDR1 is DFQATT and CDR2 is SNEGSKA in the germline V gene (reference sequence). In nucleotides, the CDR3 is TGCAGTGCTAGAGATGGTGGGGGACCCACTGAAGCTTTCTTT. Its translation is CSARDGGGPTEAFF.

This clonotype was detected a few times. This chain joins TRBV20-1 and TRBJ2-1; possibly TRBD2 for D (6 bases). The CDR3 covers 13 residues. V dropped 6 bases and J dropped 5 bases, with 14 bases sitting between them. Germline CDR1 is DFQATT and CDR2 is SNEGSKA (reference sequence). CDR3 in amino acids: CSAWRVRDNEQFF. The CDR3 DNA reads TGCAGTGCGTGGAGGGTTCGGGACAATGAGCAGTTCTTC.